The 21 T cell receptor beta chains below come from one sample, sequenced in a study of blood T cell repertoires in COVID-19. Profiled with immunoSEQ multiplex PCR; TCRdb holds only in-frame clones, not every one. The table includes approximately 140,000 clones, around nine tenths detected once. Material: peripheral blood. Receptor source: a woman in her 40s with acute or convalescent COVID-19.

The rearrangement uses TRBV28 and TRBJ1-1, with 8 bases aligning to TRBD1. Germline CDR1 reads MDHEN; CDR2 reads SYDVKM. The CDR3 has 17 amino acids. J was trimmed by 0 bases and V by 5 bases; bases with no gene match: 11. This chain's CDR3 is CASSLVPGQGLNTEAFF. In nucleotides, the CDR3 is TGTGCCAGCAGTCTCGTACCCGGACAGGGATTGAACACTGAAGCTTTCTTT. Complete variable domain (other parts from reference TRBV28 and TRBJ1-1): DVKVTQSSRYLVKRTGEKVFLECVQDMDHENMFWYRQDPGLGLRLIYFSYDVKMKEKGDIPEGYSVSREKKERFSLILESASTNQTSMYLCASSLVPGQGLNTEAFFGQGTRLTVV.

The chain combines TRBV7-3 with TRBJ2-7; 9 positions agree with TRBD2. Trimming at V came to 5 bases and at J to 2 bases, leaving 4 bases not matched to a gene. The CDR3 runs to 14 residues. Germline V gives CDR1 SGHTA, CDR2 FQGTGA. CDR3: CASSPAGGTYEQYF. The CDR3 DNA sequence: TGTGCCAGCAGCCCAGCGGGGGGCACCTACGAGCAGTACTTC.

The CDR3 loop is CASSQLAGGTTGELFF. CDR3 DNA: TGTGCCAGCAGCCAGTTAGCGGGAGGAACGACCGGGGAGCTGTTTTTT. This chain uses TRBV7-3 with TRBJ2-2; TRBD2 agrees at 10 bases. In germline, CDR1 is SGHTA, CDR2 FQGTGA. The CDR3 totals 16 residues. Trimming removed 5 bases from V and 5 bases from J; junction bases left unmatched: 8.

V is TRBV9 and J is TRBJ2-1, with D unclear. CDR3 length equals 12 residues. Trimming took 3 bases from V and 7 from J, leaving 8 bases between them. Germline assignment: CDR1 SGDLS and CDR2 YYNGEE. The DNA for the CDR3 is TGTGCCAGCAGCGCCAGTTGGAATGAGCAGTTCTTC. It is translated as CASSASWNEQFF.

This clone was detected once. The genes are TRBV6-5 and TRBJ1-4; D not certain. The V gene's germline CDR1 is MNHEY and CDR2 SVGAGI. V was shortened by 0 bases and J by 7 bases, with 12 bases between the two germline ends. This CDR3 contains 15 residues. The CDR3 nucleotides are TGTGCCAGCAGTTACTCCGGAGGCCCTGGTGAAAAACTGTTTTTT. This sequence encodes CASSYSGGPGEKLFF.

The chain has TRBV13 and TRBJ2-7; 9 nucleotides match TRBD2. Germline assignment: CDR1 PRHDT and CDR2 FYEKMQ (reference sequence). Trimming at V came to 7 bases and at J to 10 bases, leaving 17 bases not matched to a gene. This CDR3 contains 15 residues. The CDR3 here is CASTGGASGAPEQYF. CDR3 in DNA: TGTGCCAGCACAGGGGGGGCTAGCGGGGCGCCGGAACAGTACTTC.

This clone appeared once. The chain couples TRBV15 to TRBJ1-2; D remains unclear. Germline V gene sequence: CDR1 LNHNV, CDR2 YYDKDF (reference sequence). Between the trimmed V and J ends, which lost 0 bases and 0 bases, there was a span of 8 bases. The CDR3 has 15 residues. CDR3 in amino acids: CATSRDRGANYGYTF. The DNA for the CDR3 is TGTGCCACCAGCAGAGACCGGGGTGCTAACTATGGCTACACCTTC. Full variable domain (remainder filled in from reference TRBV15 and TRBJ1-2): DAMVIQNPRYQVTQFGKPVTLSCSQTLNHNVMYWYQQKSSQAPKLLFHYYDKDFNNEADTPDNFQSRRPNTSFCFLDIRSPGLGDTAMYLCATSRDRGANYGYTFGSGTRLTVV.

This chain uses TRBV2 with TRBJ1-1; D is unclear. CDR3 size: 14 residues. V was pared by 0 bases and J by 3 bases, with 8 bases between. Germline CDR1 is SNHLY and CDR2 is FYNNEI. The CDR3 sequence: CASSEAFYDTEAFF. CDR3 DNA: TGTGCCAGCAGTGAAGCTTTCTATGACACTGAAGCTTTCTTT.

The CDR3 DNA sequence: TGTGCCAGTCTACAGGGGGCGAAAGGAAACACCATATATTTT. Translated, it gives CASLQGAKGNTIYF. J is TRBJ1-3 and V is TRBV28, with 9 bases fitting TRBD1. The CDR3 runs to 14 residues. The V gene's germline CDR1 is MDHEN and CDR2 SYDVKM. With 9 bases clipped from V and 4 bases from J, the junction kept 7 bases outside the gene matches. The complete variable domain, with remaining parts taken from reference TRBV28 and TRBJ1-3, reads DVKVTQSSRYLVKRTGEKVFLECVQDMDHENMFWYRQDPGLGLRLIYFSYDVKMKEKGDIPEGYSVSREKKERFSLILESASTNQTSMYLCASLQGAKGNTIYFGEGSWLTVV.

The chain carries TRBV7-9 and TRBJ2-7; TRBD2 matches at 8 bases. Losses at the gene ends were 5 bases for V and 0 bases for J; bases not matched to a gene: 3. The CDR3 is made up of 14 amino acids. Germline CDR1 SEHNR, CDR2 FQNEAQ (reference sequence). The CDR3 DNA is TGTGCCAGCAGCCCGGGAGGGAGCTCCTACGAGCAGTACTTC. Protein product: CASSPGGSSYEQYF.

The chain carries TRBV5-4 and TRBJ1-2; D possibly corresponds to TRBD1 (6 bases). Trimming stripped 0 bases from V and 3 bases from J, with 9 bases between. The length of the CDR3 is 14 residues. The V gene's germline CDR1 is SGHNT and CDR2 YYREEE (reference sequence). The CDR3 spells CASSLDTGYYGYTF. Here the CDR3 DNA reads TGTGCCAGCAGCTTGGATACAGGGTACTATGGCTACACCTTC.

CDR3 sequence: CASSQEKGEPYQPQHF. CDR3 DNA sequence: TGCGCCAGCAGCCAAGAAAAGGGGGAACCTTATCAGCCCCAGCATTTT. The chain links TRBV4-3 to TRBJ1-5, with a weak D call TRBD1 (6 bases). CDR3 length: 16 amino acids. V was pared by 0 bases and J by 5 bases, with 14 bases between. Per the germline V gene, CDR1 is LGHNA and CDR2 is YSLEER.

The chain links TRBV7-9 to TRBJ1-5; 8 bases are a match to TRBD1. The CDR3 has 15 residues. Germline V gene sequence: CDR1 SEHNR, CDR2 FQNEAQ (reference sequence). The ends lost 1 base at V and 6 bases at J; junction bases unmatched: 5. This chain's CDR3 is CASSLDGQGAQPQHF. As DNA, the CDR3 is TGTGCCAGCAGCTTAGACGGACAGGGCGCTCAGCCCCAGCATTTT.

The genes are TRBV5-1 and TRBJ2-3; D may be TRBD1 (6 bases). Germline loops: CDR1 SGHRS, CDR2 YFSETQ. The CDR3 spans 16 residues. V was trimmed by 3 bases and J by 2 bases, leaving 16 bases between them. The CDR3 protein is CASSSGQSILTDTQYF. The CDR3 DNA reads TGCGCCAGCAGCTCCGGACAGTCCATACTCACAGATACGCAGTATTTT.

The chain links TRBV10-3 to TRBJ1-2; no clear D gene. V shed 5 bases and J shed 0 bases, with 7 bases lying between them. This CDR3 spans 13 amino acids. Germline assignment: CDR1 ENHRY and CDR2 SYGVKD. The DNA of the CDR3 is TGTGCCATCAGTTCTGGAGCTAACTATGGCTACACCTTC. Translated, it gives CAISSGANYGYTF.

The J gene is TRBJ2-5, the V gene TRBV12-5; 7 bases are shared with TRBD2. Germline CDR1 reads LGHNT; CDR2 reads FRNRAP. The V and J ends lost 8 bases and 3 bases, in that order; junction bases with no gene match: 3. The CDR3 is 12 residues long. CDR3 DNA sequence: TGTGCTAGTAGCGGGAATGAAGAGACCCAGTACTTC. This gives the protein CASSGNEETQYF.

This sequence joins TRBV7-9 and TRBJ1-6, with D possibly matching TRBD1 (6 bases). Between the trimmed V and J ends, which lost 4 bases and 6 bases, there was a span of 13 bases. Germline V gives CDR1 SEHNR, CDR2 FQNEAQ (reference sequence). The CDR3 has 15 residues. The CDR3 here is CASSSSQGANSPLHF. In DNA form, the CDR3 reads TGTGCCAGCAGCTCTTCACAGGGCGCTAATTCACCCCTCCACTTT.

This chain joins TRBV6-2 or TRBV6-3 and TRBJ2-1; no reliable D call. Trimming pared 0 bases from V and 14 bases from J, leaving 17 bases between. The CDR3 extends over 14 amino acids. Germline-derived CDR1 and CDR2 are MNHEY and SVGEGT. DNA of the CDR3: TGTGCCAGCAGTTACTCGATGGGCCTACTTGTTAAGTTCTTC. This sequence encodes CASSYSMGLLVKFF.

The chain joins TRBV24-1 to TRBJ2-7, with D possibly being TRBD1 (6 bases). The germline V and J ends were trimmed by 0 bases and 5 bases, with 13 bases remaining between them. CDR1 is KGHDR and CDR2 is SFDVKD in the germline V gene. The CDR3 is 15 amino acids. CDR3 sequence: CATSDLETGLDEQYF. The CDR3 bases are TGTGCCACCAGTGATTTGGAAACAGGGCTGGACGAGCAGTACTTC.

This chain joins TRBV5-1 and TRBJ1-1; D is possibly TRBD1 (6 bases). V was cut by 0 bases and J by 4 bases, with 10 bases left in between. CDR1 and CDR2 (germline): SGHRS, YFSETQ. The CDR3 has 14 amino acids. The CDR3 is CASSLAGAFTEAFF. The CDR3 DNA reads TGCGCCAGCAGCTTGGCAGGGGCGTTCACTGAAGCTTTCTTT.

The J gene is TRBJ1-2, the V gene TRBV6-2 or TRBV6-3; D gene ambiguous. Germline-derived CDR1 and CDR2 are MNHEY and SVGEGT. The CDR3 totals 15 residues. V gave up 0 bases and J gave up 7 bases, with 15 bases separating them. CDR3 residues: CASSYSSGSFGGYTF. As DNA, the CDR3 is TGTGCCAGCAGTTACTCATCCGGGAGTTTCGGTGGCTACACCTTC.